Reported below is one T cell receptor (beta chain). Its matching antigen is unknown. The sample comes from a study of T cell clones after liver transplantation. Study details: Until 12-24 months post-transplant, subjects got standard immunosuppression and no induction. The study's findings and limits: In most of the 8 subjects, circulating graft-donor-reactive CD4 TCRbeta sequences fell significantly after transplant. In two subjects, few donor cells limited the measurable donor-reactive repertoire.

Some clones are missing from TCRdb's copy, which holds only in-frame ones; the method was immunoSEQ multiplex PCR. The sample has about 8,900 clones, 72% seen once. From germline, CDR1 is PRHDT and CDR2 FYEKMQ (reference sequence). The ends were cut back, 5 bases at V and 3 bases at J, with 10 bases in the middle. The length of the CDR3 is 13 residues. The receptor's source is a human patient who received a liver transplant. The graft donor may have contributed some T cells. Sequences were derived from CD8+ T cells from blood, sampled at the approximately 15-month timepoint. V usage is TRBV13 and J usage is TRBJ2-5; D is possibly TRBD1 or TRBD2 (5 bases each). Here the CDR3 DNA reads TGTGCCAGCAGCGGCAGGGACGAAGAGACCCAGTACTTC. Protein product: CASSGRDEETQYF.